The following is a T cell receptor beta chain sequence with its context. The antigen is undetermined. The sample belongs to a study of T cells in Graves' hyperthyroidism and ophthalmopathy. In the study overall: The blood sample was taken at first diagnosis, before treatment began.

Trimming at V came to 3 bases and at J to 5 bases, leaving 12 bases not matched to a gene. Germline lookup yields CDR1 MGHRA and CDR2 YSYEKL. The CDR3 covers 16 residues. Study-wide results and limits: Progression to ophthalmopathy was predicted a median of 6.5 months early.

RNA transcripts yielded amplified TCR beta CDR3 regions. In the first-round RT-PCR of the TCR CDR3, the HTBI primer set was used. TCRdb analysed the multiplex PCR reads with MiXCR anew, one entry per CDR3 protein. The sample carries a few hundred thousand distinct CDR3 sequences, about 13% recorded once. The chain links TRBV4-1 to TRBJ1-2; 7 positions agree with TRBD1. This receptor was taken from a man aged 25 to 40 with Graves' hyperthyroidism that later progressed to Graves' ophthalmopathy. Sequencing input: blood. CDR3 in DNA: TGCGCCAGCAGCCAGCACCTGACAGGGCCGCTTTATGGCTACACCTTC. It specifies CASSQHLTGPLYGYTF.